Listed here are 20 T cell receptor beta chains from one sample, sequenced in a study of post-analysis software for immune sequencing data. Prepared TCR beta cDNA libraries contained unique molecular identifiers. From the PCR reads, TCRdb called clonotypes with MiXCR, one entry per CDR3 protein. Of 650,000 to 850,000 distinct CDR3 sequences detected, approximately 57% appear once; the ten largest clones hold about 4.8%. Study-wide points: The study found TRBV5-6, TRBV5-1 and TRBV20-1 among five TRBV segments more frequent in patients than controls.

No antigen is known for these receptors. The material sequenced was blood. The receptors come from a girl aged 10-17 years with multiple sclerosis.

Only one count was recorded for this clonotype. The rearrangement uses TRBV7-9 and TRBJ1-4; D is perhaps TRBD1 (5 bases). The length of the CDR3 is 16 residues. The V gene's germline CDR1 is SEHNR and CDR2 FQNEAQ (reference sequence). The germline V and J ends were trimmed by 3 bases and 8 bases, with 19 bases remaining between them. The DNA of the CDR3 is TGTGCCAGCAGCTTCGGGGACCGGTCCTTTGACGAAAAACTGTTTTTT. Its translation is CASSFGDRSFDEKLFF.

The gene calls are TRBV6-1 and TRBJ2-5, with D perhaps assigned TRBD1 or TRBD2 (5 bases each). The J call may be mistaken, given a closer DNA end match to TRBJ2-7. This CDR3 is 14 amino acids long. From germline, CDR1 is MNHNS and CDR2 SASEGT. The CDR3 sequence: CASSNRDEAHEQYF. The CDR3, as DNA: TGTGCCAGCAGTAACCGGGACGAGGCCCACGAGCAGTACTTC.

The V gene is TRBV15, the J gene TRBJ2-4; 7 bases are shared with TRBD2. The J call is uncertain, as TRBJ2-7 better fits the DNA end. CDR1 and CDR2 from the germline V gene are LNHNV and YYDKDF (reference sequence). This CDR3 spans 16 amino acids. CDR3 loop: CATSSRGGASSSEQYF. The CDR3 DNA follows: TGTGCCACCAGCTCCCGGGGAGGGGCTAGTTCGTCCGAGCAGTACTTC.

The rearrangement joins TRBV20-1 to TRBJ2-1; D unclear. Germline V gives CDR1 DFQATT, CDR2 SNEGSKA (reference sequence). This CDR3 contains 13 residues. The V end was cut by 4 bases, the J end by 2 bases, with 9 bases between. CDR3 loop: CSATWSTYNEQFF. The CDR3 coding sequence is TGCAGTGCTACCTGGTCAACCTACAATGAGCAGTTCTTC.

This chain connects TRBV7-9 to TRBJ2-5; TRBD1 agrees at 9 bases. Germline lookup yields CDR1 SEHNR and CDR2 FQNEAQ (reference sequence). V dropped 5 bases and J dropped 4; count of bases not matched to a gene: 8. CDR3 length equals 15 residues. The CDR3 here is CASSALGQGGETQYF. CDR3 bases: TGTGCCAGCAGCGCCCTGGGACAGGGTGGAGAGACCCAGTACTTC.

The rearrangement links TRBV7-2 to TRBJ2-7; no firm D call. V shed 3 bases and J shed 0 bases, with 12 bases lying between them. Germline V gene data show CDR1 as SGHTA and CDR2 as FQGNSA. The CDR3 totals 15 residues. The CDR3 DNA follows: TGTGCCAGCAGCTTCTCCGCCCCAAGCTCCTACGAGCAGTACTTC. Translation gives CASSFSAPSSYEQYF.

The J gene is TRBJ2-3, the V gene TRBV9; no clear D gene. Trimming stripped 0 bases from V and 3 bases from J, with 17 bases between. Germline V gives CDR1 SGDLS, CDR2 YYNGEE. The CDR3 runs to 17 residues. The CDR3 DNA reads as TGTGCCAGCAGCGTAGCTACCCGGCGGAGTGGGACAGATACGCAGTATTTT. Translation: CASSVATRRSGTDTQYF.

This rearrangement joins TRBV7-8 to TRBJ1-2, with D perhaps matching TRBD1 (5 bases). The CDR3 covers 16 residues. Germline assignment: CDR1 SGHVS and CDR2 FQNEAQ. The V end lost 4 bases, the J end lost 4 bases, and 19 bases lay between the germline ends. The CDR3 nucleotides read TGTGCCAGCAGCTCCAGCCCGGCGGGGGAATCCTATGGCTACACCTTC. Translated: CASSSSPAGESYGYTF. The full variable domain, its missing parts supplied by reference TRBV7-8 and TRBJ1-2, is GAGVSQSPRYKVAKRGQDVALRCDPISGHVSLFWYQQALGQGPEFLTYFQNEAQLDKSGLPSDRFFAERPEGSVSTLKIQRTQQEDSAVYLCASSSSPAGESYGYTFGSGTRLTVV.

Concerning this clonotype: A much larger clone is a single base away; this may be a read error. The V and J genes are TRBV9 and TRBJ1-2; D remains unclear. Looked up from germline, CDR1 is SGDLS and CDR2 is YYNGEE. Trimming stripped 1 base from V and 4 bases from J, with 14 bases between. CDR3 size: 15 residues. The CDR3: CASSVRSTAGYGYTF. CDR3 nucleotide sequence: TGTGCCAGCAGCGTACGGTCGACTGCAGGCTATGGCTACACCTTC.

This clonotype was counted between two and nine times. The rearrangement links TRBV11-1 to TRBJ2-1, with D tentatively TRBD2 (5 bases). V lost 7 bases and J 9 bases, leaving 19 bases between the germline ends. CDR3 length: 14 amino acids. The V gene's germline CDR1 is SGHAT and CDR2 FQDESV (reference sequence). This CDR3 reads CASTMDSRHFEQFF. The CDR3 region has the DNA TGTGCCAGCACCATGGACTCGCGCCACTTTGAGCAGTTCTTC.

This clonotype was counted once. The chain links TRBV5-1 to TRBJ1-2; perhaps TRBD1 as D (6 bases). The CDR3 runs to 15 residues. Germline CDR1 reads SGHRS; CDR2 reads YFSETQ. The V end lost 0 bases, the J end lost 3 bases, and 12 bases lay between the germline ends. CDR3 sequence reads: CASSLDGRGYYGYTF. The CDR3 region has the DNA TGCGCCAGCAGCTTGGACGGCAGGGGTTACTATGGCTACACCTTC.

Points on this clonotype: A single base separates this from a much larger clone, so it may be a read error. V and J are TRBV11-2 and TRBJ2-4; 7 bases match TRBD2. The better agreement between TRBJ2-7 and the DNA end casts doubt on the J call. The CDR3 loop spans 14 amino acids. From germline, CDR1 is SGHAT and CDR2 FQNNGV. CDR3 amino acids: CASSPRTGGSEQYF. In nucleotides, the CDR3 is TGTGCCAGCAGCCCTAGGACTGGCGGGAGCGAGCAGTACTTC.

The J gene is TRBJ2-3, the V gene TRBV29-1; 7 positions agree with TRBD2. The CDR3 contains 14 residues. CDR1 and CDR2 (germline): SQVTM, ANQGSEA. Trimming removed 6 bases from V and 1 base from J; junction bases left unmatched: 7. CDR3 DNA: TGCAGCGTCGAGGGAACTAGCGGCACAGATACGCAGTATTTT. Its protein is CSVEGTSGTDTQYF.

J is TRBJ1-2 and V is TRBV12-3 or TRBV12-4, with D unresolved. CDR3 length: 13 amino acids. With 6 bases removed from V and 0 bases from J, the gap between germline ends came to 8 bases. DNA of the CDR3: TGTGCCAGCAGCCGGCAGTCTAACTATGGCTACACCTTC. This encodes CASSRQSNYGYTF.

The V and J genes are TRBV5-1 and TRBJ2-3; TRBD2 agrees at 8 bases. CDR3 length: 16 residues. CDR1 and CDR2 (germline): SGHRS, YFSETQ. V shed 0 bases, J shed 1 base, and the junction held 4 bases outside the gene matches. CDR3 in amino acids: CASSLAPGGGTDTQYF. The CDR3 DNA is TGCGCCAGCAGCTTGGCCCCGGGGGGGGGCACAGATACGCAGTATTTT.

The V gene is TRBV13, the J gene TRBJ2-3; 12 bases match TRBD2. The CDR3 consists of 15 residues. J gave up 7 bases and V 4 bases, and 6 bases lay outside the gene matches. The germline V gene encodes CDR1 PRHDT and CDR2 FYEKMQ (reference sequence). The CDR3 nucleotides read TGTGCCAGCAGCTCGTGGACTAGCGGGGCAAATACGCAGTATTTT. Its translation: CASSSWTSGANTQYF.

The chain uses TRBV4-1 and TRBJ2-4; either TRBD1 or TRBD2 may supply D (6 bases each). This CDR3 is built from 15 residues. Trimming removed 1 base at V and 13 bases at J, with 20 bases between. Per the germline V gene, CDR1 is MGHRA and CDR2 is YSYEKL. The CDR3 spells CASSQATQGSREQYF. The CDR3 DNA reads as TGCGCCAGCAGCCAAGCAACTCAGGGGAGTCGGGAGCAGTACTTC.

The chain combines TRBV4-1 with TRBJ2-1; tentative D call: TRBD1 (6 bases). The CDR3 spans 14 residues. Per germline, CDR1 MGHRA and CDR2 YSYEKL. V lost 1 base and J 11 bases, leaving 15 bases between the germline ends. The CDR3 nucleotides are TGCGCCAGCAGCCAAGGACAGGTGGCGGTAAAGCAGTTCTTC. Its protein is CASSQGQVAVKQFF.

The chain combines TRBV9 with TRBJ2-3; D may be TRBD1 (5 bases). Germline V gene lookup returns CDR1 SGDLS and CDR2 YYNGEE. The CDR3 has 15 amino acids. The V end lost 10 bases, the J end lost 0 bases, and 18 bases lay between the germline ends. CDR3 loop: CAGAGPAGSTDTQYF. Written as DNA, the CDR3 is TGTGCCGGCGCCGGCCCCGCAGGGAGCACAGATACGCAGTATTTT.

CDR3 nucleotide sequence: TGTGCCAGCAGTTACACGACAAGCAGGGTCTTCGGCTACACCTTC. Translated, it gives CASSYTTSRVFGYTF. J is TRBJ1-2 and V is TRBV6-5, with TRBD1 as a possible D gene (5 bases). Germline V gene lookup returns CDR1 MNHEY and CDR2 SVGAGI. Trimming took off 2 bases at V and 8 bases at J, with 18 bases between the two ends. The CDR3 totals 15 residues.